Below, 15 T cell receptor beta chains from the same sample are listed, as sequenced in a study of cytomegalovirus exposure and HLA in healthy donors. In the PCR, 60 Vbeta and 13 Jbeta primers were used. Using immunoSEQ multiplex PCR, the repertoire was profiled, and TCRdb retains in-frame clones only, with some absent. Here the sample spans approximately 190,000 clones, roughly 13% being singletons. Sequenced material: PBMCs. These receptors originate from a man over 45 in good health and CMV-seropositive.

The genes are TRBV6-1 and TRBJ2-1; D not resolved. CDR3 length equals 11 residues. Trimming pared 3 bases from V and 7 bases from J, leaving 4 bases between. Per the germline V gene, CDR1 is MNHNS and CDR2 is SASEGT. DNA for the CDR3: TGTGCCAGCAGTGAGAGAAATGAGCAGTTCTTC. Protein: CASSERNEQFF.

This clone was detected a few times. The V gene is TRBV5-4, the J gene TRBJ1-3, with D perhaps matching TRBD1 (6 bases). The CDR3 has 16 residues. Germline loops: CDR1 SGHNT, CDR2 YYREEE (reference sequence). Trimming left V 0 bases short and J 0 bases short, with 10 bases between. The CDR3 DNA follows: TGTGCCAGCAGCTTGGAAGGACAGCGCTCTGGAAACACCATATATTTT. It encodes CASSLEGQRSGNTIYF. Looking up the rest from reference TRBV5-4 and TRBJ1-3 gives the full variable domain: ETGVTQSPTHLIKTRGQQVTLRCSSQSGHNTVSWYQQALGQGPQFIFQYYREEENGRGNFPPRFSGLQFPNYSSELNVNALELDDSALYLCASSLEGQRSGNTIYFGEGSWLTVV.

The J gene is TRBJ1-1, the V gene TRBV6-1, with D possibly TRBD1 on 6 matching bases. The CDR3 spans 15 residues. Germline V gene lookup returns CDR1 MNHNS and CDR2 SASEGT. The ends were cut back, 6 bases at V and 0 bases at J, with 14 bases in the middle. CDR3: CASRNPTGLNTEAFF. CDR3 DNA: TGTGCCAGCAGGAACCCGACAGGCTTGAACACTGAAGCTTTCTTT.

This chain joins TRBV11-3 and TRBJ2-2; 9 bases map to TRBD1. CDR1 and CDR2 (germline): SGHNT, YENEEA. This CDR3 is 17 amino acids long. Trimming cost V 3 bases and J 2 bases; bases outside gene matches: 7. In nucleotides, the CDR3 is TGTGCCAGCAGCTTCGTATGGACAGGGGAAAACACCGGGGAGCTGTTTTTT. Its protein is CASSFVWTGENTGELFF.

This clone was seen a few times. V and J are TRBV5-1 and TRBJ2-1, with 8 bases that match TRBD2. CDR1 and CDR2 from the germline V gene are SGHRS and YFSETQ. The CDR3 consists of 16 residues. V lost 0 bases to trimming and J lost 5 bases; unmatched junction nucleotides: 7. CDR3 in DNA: TGCGCCAGCAGCTTGGCCGGCGGGGGGAATCACAATGAGCAGTTCTTC. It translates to CASSLAGGGNHNEQFF.

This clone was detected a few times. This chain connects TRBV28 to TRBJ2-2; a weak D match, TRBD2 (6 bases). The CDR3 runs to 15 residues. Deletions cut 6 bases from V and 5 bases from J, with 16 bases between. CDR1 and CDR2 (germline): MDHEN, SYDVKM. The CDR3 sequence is CASRPAGHGTGELFF. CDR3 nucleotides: TGTGCCAGCAGACCCGCGGGGCATGGGACCGGGGAGCTGTTTTTT.

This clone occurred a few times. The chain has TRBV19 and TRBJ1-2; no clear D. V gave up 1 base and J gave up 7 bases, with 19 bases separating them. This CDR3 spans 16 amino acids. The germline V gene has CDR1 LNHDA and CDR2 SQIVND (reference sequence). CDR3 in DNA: TGTGCCAGTAGTATAGGAGGAGAATTCCCTGGATCTGGCTACACCTTC. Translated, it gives CASSIGGEFPGSGYTF.

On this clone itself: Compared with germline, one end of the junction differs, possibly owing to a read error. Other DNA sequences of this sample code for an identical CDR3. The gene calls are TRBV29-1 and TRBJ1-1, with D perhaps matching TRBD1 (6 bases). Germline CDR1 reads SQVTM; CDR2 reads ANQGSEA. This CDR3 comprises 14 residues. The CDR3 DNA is TGCAGCGTTGTAAGGGGGTTTGGGAACACTGAGGCTTTCTTT. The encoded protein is CSVVRGFGNTEAFF.

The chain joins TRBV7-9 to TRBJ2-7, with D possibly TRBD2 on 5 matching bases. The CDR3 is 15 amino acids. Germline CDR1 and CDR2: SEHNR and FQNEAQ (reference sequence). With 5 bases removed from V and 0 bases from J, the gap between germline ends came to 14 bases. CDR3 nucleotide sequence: TGTGCCAGCAGCCCAGAGGCAGCGGCCTCCTACGAGCAGTACTTC. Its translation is CASSPEAAASYEQYF. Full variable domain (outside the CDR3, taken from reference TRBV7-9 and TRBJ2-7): DTGVSQNPRHKITKRGQNVTFRCDPISEHNRLYWYRQTLGQGPEFLTYFQNEAQLEKSRLLSDRFSAERPKGSFSTLEIQRTEQGDSAMYLCASSPEAAASYEQYFGPGTRLTVT.

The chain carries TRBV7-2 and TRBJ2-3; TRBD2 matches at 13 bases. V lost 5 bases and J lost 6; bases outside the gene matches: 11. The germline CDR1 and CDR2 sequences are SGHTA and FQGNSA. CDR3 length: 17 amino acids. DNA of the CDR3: TGTGCCAGCAGCATGAGACTAGCGGGGGGCCAGCGGGATACGCAGTATTTT. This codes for CASSMRLAGGQRDTQYF. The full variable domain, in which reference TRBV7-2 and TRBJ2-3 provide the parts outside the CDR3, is GAGVSQSPSNKVTEKGKDVELRCDPISGHTALYWYRQSLGQGLEFLIYFQGNSAPDKSGLPSDRFSAERTGGSVSTLTIQRTQQEDSAVYLCASSMRLAGGQRDTQYFGPGTRLTVL.

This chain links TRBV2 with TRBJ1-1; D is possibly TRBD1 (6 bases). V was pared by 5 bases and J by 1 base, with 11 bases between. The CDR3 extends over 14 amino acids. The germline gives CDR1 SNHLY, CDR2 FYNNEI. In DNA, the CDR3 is TGTGCCAGCAGTTCCGGCAGGGGGAACACTGAAGCTTTCTTT. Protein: CASSSGRGNTEAFF.

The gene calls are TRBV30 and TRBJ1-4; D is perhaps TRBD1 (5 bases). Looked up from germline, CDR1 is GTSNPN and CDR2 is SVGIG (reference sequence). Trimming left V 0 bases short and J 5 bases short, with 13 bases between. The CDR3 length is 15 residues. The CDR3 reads CAWSVGRTLNEKLFF. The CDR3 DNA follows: TGTGCCTGGAGTGTGGGGCGGACCCTAAATGAAAAACTGTTTTTT.

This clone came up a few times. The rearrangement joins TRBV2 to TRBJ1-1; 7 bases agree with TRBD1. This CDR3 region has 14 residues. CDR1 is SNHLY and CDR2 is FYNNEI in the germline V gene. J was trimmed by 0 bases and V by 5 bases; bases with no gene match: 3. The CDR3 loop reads CASSLQGMNTEAFF. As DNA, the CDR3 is TGTGCCAGCAGTCTACAGGGGATGAACACTGAAGCTTTCTTT.

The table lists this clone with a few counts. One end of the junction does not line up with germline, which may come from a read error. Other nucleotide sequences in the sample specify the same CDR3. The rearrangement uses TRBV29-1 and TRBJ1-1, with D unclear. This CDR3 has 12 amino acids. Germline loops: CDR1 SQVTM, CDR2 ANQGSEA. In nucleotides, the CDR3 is TGCAGCGTTGGCGATTCGAACACTGAAGCGTTCTTT. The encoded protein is CSVGDSNTEAFF.

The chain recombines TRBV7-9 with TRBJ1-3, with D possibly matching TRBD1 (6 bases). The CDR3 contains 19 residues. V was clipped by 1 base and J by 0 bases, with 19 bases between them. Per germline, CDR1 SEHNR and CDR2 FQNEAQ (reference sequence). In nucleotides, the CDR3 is TGTGCCAGCAGCTTAGACCTCTCCTGGCAGGGGAGCTCTGGAAACACCATATATTTT. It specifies CASSLDLSWQGSSGNTIYF. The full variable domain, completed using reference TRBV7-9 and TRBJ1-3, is DTGVSQNPRHKITKRGQNVTFRCDPISEHNRLYWYRQTLGQGPEFLTYFQNEAQLEKSRLLSDRFSAERPKGSFSTLEIQRTEQGDSAMYLCASSLDLSWQGSSGNTIYFGEGSWLTVV.